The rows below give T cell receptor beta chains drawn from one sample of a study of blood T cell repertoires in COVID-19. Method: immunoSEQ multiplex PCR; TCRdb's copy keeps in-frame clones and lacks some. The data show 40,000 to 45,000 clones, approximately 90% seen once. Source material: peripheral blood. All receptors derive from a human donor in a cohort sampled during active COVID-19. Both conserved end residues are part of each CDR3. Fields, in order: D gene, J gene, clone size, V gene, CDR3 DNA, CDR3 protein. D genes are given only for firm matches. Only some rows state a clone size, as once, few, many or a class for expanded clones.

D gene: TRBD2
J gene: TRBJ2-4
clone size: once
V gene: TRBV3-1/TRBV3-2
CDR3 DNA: TGTGCCAGCAGCATATCGACTAGCAGGGTTCAGTACTTC
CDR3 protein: CASSISTSRVQYF

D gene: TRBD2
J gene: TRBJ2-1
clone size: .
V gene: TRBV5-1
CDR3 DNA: TGCGCCAGCAGCTTGGCCCTAGCGGGCCCTAATGAGCAGTTCTTC
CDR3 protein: CASSLALAGPNEQFF

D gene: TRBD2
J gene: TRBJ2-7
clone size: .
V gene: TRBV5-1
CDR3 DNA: TGCGCCAGCAGCTTGGTGGGCGGGAGTAACGAGCAGTACTTC
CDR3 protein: CASSLVGGSNEQYF

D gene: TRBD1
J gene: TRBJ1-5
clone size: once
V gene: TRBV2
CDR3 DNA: TGTGCCAGCAGCCCACAGGGGCTCGACAATCAGCCCCAGCATTTT
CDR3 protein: CASSPQGLDNQPQHF

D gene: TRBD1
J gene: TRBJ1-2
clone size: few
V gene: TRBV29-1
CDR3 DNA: TGCAGCGCCTCGGGGACAGCTGTACCCGGCTACACCTTC
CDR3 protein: CSASGTAVPGYTF

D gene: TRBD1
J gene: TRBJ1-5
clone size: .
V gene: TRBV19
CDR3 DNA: TGTGCCAGTAGTCCACCGCCCGGGACAGTTTATAGCAATCAGCCCCAGCATTTT
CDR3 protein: CASSPPPGTVYSNQPQHF

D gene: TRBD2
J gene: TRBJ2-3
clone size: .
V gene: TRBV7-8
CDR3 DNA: TGTGCCAGCAGCGGACCGGGACTAGCGGGAGCCCATACGCAGTATTTT
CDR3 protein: CASSGPGLAGAHTQYF

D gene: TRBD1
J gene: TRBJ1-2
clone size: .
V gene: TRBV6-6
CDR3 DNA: TGTGCCAGCAGTTCGACAGGGGTAAACTATGGCTACACCTTC
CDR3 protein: CASSSTGVNYGYTF

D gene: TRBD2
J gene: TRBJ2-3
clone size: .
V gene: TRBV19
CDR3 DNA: TGTGCCAGTAGTATAGACGGGACTAGTAGTCAGGCGCAGTATTTT
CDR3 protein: CASSIDGTSSQAQYF

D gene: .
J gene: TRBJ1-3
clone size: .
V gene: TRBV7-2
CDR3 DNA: TGTGCCAGCAGCTTAGGCCCCAGGGATCGAAACACCATATATTTT
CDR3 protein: CASSLGPRDRNTIYF

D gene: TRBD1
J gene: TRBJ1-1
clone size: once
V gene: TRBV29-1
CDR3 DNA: TGCAGCGGTTTCCGGGACAGGGGGCAGGCTTTCTTT
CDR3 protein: CSGFRDRGQAFF

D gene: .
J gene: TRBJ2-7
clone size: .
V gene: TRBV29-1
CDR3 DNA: TGCAGCGTCCGGCCGGTAAGGACAGAAGGATCCTACGAGCAGTACTTC
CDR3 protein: CSVRPVRTEGSYEQYF

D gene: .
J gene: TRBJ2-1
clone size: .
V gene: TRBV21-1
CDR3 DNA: TGTGCCAGCAGCCAGCCGGGACAGGGGTCGAACAATGAGCAGTTCTTC
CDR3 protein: CASSQPGQGSNNEQFF

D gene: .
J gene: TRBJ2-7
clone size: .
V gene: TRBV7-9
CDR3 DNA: TGTGCCAGCGGAGGCCCCTCCTACGAGCAGTACTTC
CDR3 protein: CASGGPSYEQYF

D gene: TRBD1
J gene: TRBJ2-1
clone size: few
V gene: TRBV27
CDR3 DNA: TGTGCCAGCAGTTTTTTTACCCCGGGACAGCCTTCAGTATTCTTC
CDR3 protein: CASSFFTPGQPSVFF

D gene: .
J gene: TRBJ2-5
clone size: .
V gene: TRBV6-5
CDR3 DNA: TGTGCCAGCACCCCTGCTCGGCCGACCGGGGGGACCCAGTACTTC
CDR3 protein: CASTPARPTGGTQYF

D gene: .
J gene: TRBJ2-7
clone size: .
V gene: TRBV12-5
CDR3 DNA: TGTGCTAGTGGTTTGGTACAATCCCCCTACGAGCAGTACTTC
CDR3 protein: CASGLVQSPYEQYF

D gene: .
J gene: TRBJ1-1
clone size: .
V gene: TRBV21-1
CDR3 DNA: TGTGTCACCTTAGGGGGCTGGAACACTGAAGCTTTCTTT
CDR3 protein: CVTLGGWNTEAFF

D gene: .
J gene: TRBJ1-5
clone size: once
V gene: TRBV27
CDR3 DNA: TGTGCCAGCAGTTTTCAGGGTCCTGGGTTGGCCCAGCATTTT
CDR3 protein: CASSFQGPGLAQHF

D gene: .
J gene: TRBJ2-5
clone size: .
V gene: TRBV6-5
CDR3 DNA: TGTGCCAGCACCGGAACCCAGGGTAGGGAGACCCAGTACTTC
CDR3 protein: CASTGTQGRETQYF

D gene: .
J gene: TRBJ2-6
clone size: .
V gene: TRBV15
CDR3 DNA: TGTGCCACCAGCTCCGGGCGGGGTACGAGGTCTGGGGCCAACGTCCTGACTTTC
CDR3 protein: CATSSGRGTRSGANVLTF

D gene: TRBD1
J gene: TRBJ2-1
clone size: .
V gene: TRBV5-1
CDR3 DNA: TGCGCCAGCCTCTCAGGGGGACAAGGGCTTAAAAACAATGAGCAGTTCTTC
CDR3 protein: CASLSGGQGLKNNEQFF

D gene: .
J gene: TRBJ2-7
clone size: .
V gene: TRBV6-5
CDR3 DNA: TGTGCCAGCAGGAGACTCAGGGATCGGTCCTACGAGCAGTACTTC
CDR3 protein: CASRRLRDRSYEQYF

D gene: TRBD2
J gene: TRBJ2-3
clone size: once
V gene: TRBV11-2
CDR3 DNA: TGTGCCAGCAGCTTAAGGGGGCGGGCTAGCGGGGACACAGATACGCAGTATTTT
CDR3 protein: CASSLRGRASGDTDTQYF

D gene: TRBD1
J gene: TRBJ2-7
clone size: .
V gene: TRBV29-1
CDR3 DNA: TGCAGCGTCATCCCGGGACAGGGGAAGCAGTACTTC
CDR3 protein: CSVIPGQGKQYF

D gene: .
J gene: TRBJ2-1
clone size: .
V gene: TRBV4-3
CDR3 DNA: TGCGCCAGCAGCCAAGCCGGGGGTACGACCTCCTACAATGAGCAGTTCTTC
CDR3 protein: CASSQAGGTTSYNEQFF

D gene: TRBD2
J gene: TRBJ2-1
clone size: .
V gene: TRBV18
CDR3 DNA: TGTGCCAGCTCACTGTCATTAGCGGGGCCGGGATTCGTTGAGCAGTTCTTC
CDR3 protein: CASSLSLAGPGFVEQFF

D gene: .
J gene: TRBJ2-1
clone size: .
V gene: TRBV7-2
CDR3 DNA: TGTGCCAGCAGCTTTGGAGGGGTAACCTACAATGAGCAGTTCTTC
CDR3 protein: CASSFGGVTYNEQFF

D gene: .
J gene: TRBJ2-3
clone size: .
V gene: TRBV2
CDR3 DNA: TGTGCCAGCACTTACACAGATACGCAGTATTTT
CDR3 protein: CASTYTDTQYF

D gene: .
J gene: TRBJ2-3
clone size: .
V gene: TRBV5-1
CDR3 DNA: TGCGCCAGCAGCCAAAACGACAGTCCCGCAGATACGCAGTATTTT
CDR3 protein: CASSQNDSPADTQYF

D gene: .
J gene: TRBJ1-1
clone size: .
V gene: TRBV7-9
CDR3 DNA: TGTGCCAGCAGCTTTAGAGTCCAGGGGAACACTGAAGCTTTCTTT
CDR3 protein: CASSFRVQGNTEAFF

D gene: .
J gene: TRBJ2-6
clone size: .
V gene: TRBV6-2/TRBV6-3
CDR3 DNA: TGTGCCAGCAGTCCCACTATAACAGGGGCCAACGTCCTGACTTTC
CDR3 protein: CASSPTITGANVLTF

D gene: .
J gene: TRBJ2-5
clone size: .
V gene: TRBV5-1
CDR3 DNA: TGCGCCAGCAGCTTGAACAGGGGGGGAGAGACCCAGTACTTC
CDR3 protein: CASSLNRGGETQYF

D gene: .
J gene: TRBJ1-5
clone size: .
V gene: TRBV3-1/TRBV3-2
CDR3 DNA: TGTGCCAGCAGCCGGCTGAGCGATCAGCCCCAGCATTTT
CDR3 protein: CASSRLSDQPQHF

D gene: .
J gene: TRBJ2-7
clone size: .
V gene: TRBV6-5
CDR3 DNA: TGTGCCAGCAGTTACCGCAGCTCCTACGAGCAGTACTTC
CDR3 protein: CASSYRSSYEQYF

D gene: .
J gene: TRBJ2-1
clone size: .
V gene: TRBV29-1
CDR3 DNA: TGCAGCGTTTACACAGCAACCAAGGTTGAGCAGTTCTTC
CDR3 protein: CSVYTATKVEQFF

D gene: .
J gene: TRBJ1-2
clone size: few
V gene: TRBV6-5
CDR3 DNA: TGTGCCAGCAGTTACTCGACAGGCTTCTATGGCTACACCTTC
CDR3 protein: CASSYSTGFYGYTF

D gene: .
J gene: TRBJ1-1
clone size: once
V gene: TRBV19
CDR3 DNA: TGTGCCAGTAAACAAACCGACAGTATAAGAACTGAAGCTTTCTTT
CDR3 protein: CASKQTDSIRTEAFF

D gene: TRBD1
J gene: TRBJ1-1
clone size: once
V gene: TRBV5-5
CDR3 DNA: TGTGCCAGCAGCTCACCCGGGACAGGGTATTTTGGAGCTTTCTTT
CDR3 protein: CASSSPGTGYFGAFF

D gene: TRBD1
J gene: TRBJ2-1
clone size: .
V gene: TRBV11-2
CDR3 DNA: TGTGCCAGCAGCTTAGACGACGGACAGGGCAATGAGCAGTTCTTC
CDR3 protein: CASSLDDGQGNEQFF